This entry lists 10 T cell receptor beta chains sequenced from one sample in a study of blood T cell repertoires in COVID-19. Data came from immunoSEQ multiplex PCR; TCRdb stores just in-frame clones and leaves some out. The sample lists 200,000 to 250,000 clones; about 87% were seen once. Sequencing was done on a sample of PBMCs or T cells enriched from blood (not recorded which). The receptors were gathered from a man aged 25-45 years who had recovered from COVID-19.

The chain has TRBV10-3 and TRBJ2-7, with 9 positions matching TRBD1. This CDR3 is 14 amino acids long. The V gene's germline CDR1 is ENHRY and CDR2 SYGVKD. The V segment lost 10 bases and the J segment 3 bases; nucleotides outside the gene matches: 10. This CDR3 reads CATTQGASLYEQYF. The CDR3 region has the DNA TGTGCCACTACACAGGGGGCGTCCCTCTACGAGCAGTACTTC.

V gene TRBV19 combines with J gene TRBJ2-7; D unclear. From germline, CDR1 is LNHDA and CDR2 SQIVND (reference sequence). With 6 bases removed from V and 2 bases from J, the gap between germline ends came to 11 bases. The CDR3 sequence is 13 residues long. The CDR3 DNA follows: TGTGCCAGTAGCCGAGACTCAACCTACGAGCAGTACTTC. This sequence encodes CASSRDSTYEQYF. The full variable domain, rest sourced from reference TRBV19 and TRBJ2-7, is DGGITQSPKYLFRKEGQNVTLSCEQNLNHDAMYWYRQDPGQGLRLIYYSQIVNDFQKGDIAEGYSVSREKKESFPLTVTSAQKNPTAFYLCASSRDSTYEQYFGPGTRLTVT.

This chain uses TRBV5-4 with TRBJ2-1; the match to TRBD2 covers 12 bases. The CDR3 runs to 15 residues. Germline trimming cut 2 bases from V and 9 bases from J; bases unmatched to any gene: 6. Per germline, CDR1 SGHNT and CDR2 YYREEE (reference sequence). CDR3: CASSFPSGGAGEQFF. DNA for the CDR3: TGTGCCAGCAGCTTCCCTAGCGGGGGGGCTGGTGAGCAGTTCTTC.

The chain joins TRBV30 to TRBJ1-4; D remains unclear. Trimming cost V 3 bases and J 0 bases, with 11 bases left between them. CDR3 length: 15 amino acids. CDR1 GTSNPN and CDR2 SVGIG come from the germline V gene (reference sequence). DNA for the CDR3: TGTGCCTGGAGGGCAGGAATTACAACTAATGAAAAACTGTTTTTT. Encoded protein: CAWRAGITTNEKLFF.

This chain connects TRBV5-1 to TRBJ2-3; TRBD2 agrees at 12 bases. Germline V gene data show CDR1 as SGHRS and CDR2 as YFSETQ. The CDR3 spans 16 residues. V lost 4 bases and J lost 4; bases outside the gene matches: 7. This chain's CDR3 is CASSVRLAGVSDTQYF. CDR3 nucleotide sequence: TGCGCCAGCAGCGTAAGACTAGCGGGAGTATCAGATACGCAGTATTTT.

The CDR3 loop reads CASGLGQNLLEQETQYF. The CDR3 DNA reads as TGTGCTAGTGGTTTGGGACAGAACTTACTTGAGCAAGAGACCCAGTACTTC. The chain recombines TRBV12-5 with TRBJ2-5; TRBD1 is a possible D gene (5 bases). Trimming pared 1 base from V and 2 bases from J, leaving 17 bases between. CDR3 size: 17 residues. Germline V gene lookup returns CDR1 LGHNT and CDR2 FRNRAP.

J is TRBJ2-1 and V is TRBV9; TRBD1 is a possible D gene (7 bases). CDR1 and CDR2 from the germline V gene are SGDLS and YYNGEE. The CDR3 is 15 amino acids. V lost 3 bases and J lost 10, with 20 bases in between. CDR3 in DNA: TGTGCCAGCAGCGCTTCAGGGGGGCGGCCTGAGGAGCAGTTCTTC. Translation: CASSASGGRPEEQFF.

This clone was recorded once. J is TRBJ2-2 and V is TRBV4-1; a weak D match, TRBD2 (6 bases). Germline V gene lookup returns CDR1 MGHRA and CDR2 YSYEKL. There are 18 residues in the CDR3. V shed 1 base and J shed 1 base, with 16 bases lying between them. The CDR3 DNA reads TGCGCCAGCAGCCAAGGTAGAGGGGCGCGGGGGAACACCGGGGAGCTGTTTTTT. Its protein is CASSQGRGARGNTGELFF.

The V and J genes are TRBV3-1 (or the pseudogene TRBV3-2) and TRBJ2-5; D possibly corresponds to TRBD1 (6 bases). This CDR3 comprises 15 residues. V was clipped by 2 bases and J by 1 base, with 11 bases between them. Germline CDR1 is LGHDT and CDR2 is YNNKEL (reference sequence). CDR3 coding DNA: TGTGCCAGCAGCCAACTCCTGGGGGCCCAAGAGACCCAGTACTTC. Residues: CASSQLLGAQETQYF.

Only one count was recorded for this clone. CDR3 region: CSVAGYGYTF. CDR3 in DNA: TGCAGCGTTGCAGGGTATGGCTACACCTTC. V and J are TRBV29-1 and TRBJ1-2; TRBD1 might be the D (5 bases). This CDR3 spans 10 amino acids. From germline, CDR1 is SQVTM and CDR2 ANQGSEA. V dropped 4 bases and J dropped 5 bases, with 5 bases sitting between them.